The TCR beta chain described here comes from a study of PD-1 blockade in classical Hodgkin lymphoma. Time point: newly diagnosed, previously untreated cHL patient sample. CD8+ T cell isolation from thawed PBMCs was performed by magnetic negative selection. Sequencing was performed with immunoSEQ multiplex PCR; in TCRdb, only in-frame clones are kept and a portion is missing. In the table there are roughly 5,000 clones, roughly nine tenths of which are singletons. The sequenced sample consisted of CD8+ T cells from blood. The sequence was obtained from a human donor with classical Hodgkin lymphoma.

In nucleotides, the CDR3 is TGTGCCAGCAGTGGAACCCCCAGGTACGAGCAGTACTTC. Translated: CASSGTPRYEQYF. The chain carries TRBV25-1 and TRBJ2-7, with D unresolved. Between the trimmed V and J ends, which lost 4 bases and 4 bases, there was a span of 11 bases. Germline values: CDR1 MGHDK, CDR2 SYGVNS. CDR3 length: 13 residues.